The rows below give T cell receptor beta chains drawn from one sample of a study of OX40 agonist ivuxolimab in advanced cancers. TCRdb's copy holds only in-frame clones and misses some; the assay was immunoSEQ multiplex PCR. There are roughly 61,000 clones in the sample; about 90% occur only once, and 0.3% to 0.35% lies in the top ten. Specimen: CD4+ or CD8+ T cells sorted from blood, collected in a trial of the OX40 agonist ivuxolimab. The receptors here all came from an adult with an advanced solid tumor such as melanoma, head and neck, liver or kidney cancer. The CDR3 runs from the conserved cysteine through the conserved F or W. D genes are given only for firm matches. Clone size is given for some rows only: seen once, a few or many times, or a class if the clone is expanded.

j_call v_call d_call cdr3_length clone_size cdr3_aa cdr3_nt
TRBJ2-1 TRBV19 . 14 . CASSVPSDSNEQFF TGTGCCAGCTCGGTGCCCTCCGACAGCAATGAGCAGTTCTTC
TRBJ1-3 TRBV5-6 . 15 . CASSLAPDSGNTIYF TGTGCCAGCAGCTTGGCTCCAGACTCTGGAAACACCATATATTTT
TRBJ2-7 TRBV5-4 . 14 few CASSLDPGFYEQYF TGTGCCAGCAGCTTGGATCCGGGGTTCTACGAGCAGTACTTC
TRBJ2-1 TRBV19 TRBD1 17 . CASSLRGPRVYNSEQFF TGTGCCAGTAGCCTCAGGGGGCCCCGGGTCTACAATAGTGAGCAGTTCTTC
TRBJ2-5 TRBV6-5 . 15 . CASSSSGQNRETQYF TGTGCCAGCAGTTCGAGCGGACAAAACCGCGAGACCCAGTACTTC
TRBJ2-7 TRBV25-1 TRBD1 18 . CASSEFGVRGTQTYEQYF TGTGCCAGCAGTGAATTCGGCGTCAGGGGGACGCAGACCTACGAGCAGTACTTC
TRBJ1-4 TRBV10-3 . 14 . CAISLTLTNEKLFF TGTGCCATCAGTTTGACTCTAACTAATGAAAAACTGTTTTTT
TRBJ1-5 TRBV10-3 . 15 . CAISEEGLGNQPQHF TGTGCCATCAGTGAGGAGGGCCTGGGCAATCAGCCCCAGCATTTT
TRBJ1-2 TRBV19 . 14 . CASRLGTITDGYTF TGTGCCAGTAGACTCGGGACGATCACCGATGGCTACACCTTC
TRBJ2-3 TRBV7-9 . 14 once CASSLVGRGDTQYF TGTGCCAGCAGCTTAGTGGGGCGAGGCGATACGCAGTATTTT
TRBJ2-1 TRBV5-5 . 14 . CASSSAGGRNEQFF TGTGCCAGCAGTTCGGCCGGGGGGCGGAATGAGCAGTTCTTC
TRBJ2-3 TRBV19 TRBD2 16 . CASSGVTSGGTDTQYF TGTGCCAGTAGTGGAGTGACTAGCGGGGGAACAGATACGCAGTATTTT
TRBJ1-3 TRBV5-6 . 15 . CASSLVHSSGNTIYF TGTGCCAGCAGCTTGGTTCACAGCTCTGGAAACACCATATATTTT
TRBJ2-1 TRBV19 . 13 . CATKGRTGNEQFF TGTGCCACCAAAGGGCGGACGGGTAATGAGCAGTTCTTC
TRBJ2-7 TRBV10-2 TRBD1 16 . CASKDRETKRSYEQYF TGCGCCAGCAAGGACAGGGAGACAAAAAGATCCTACGAGCAGTACTTC
TRBJ1-6 TRBV5-4 TRBD1 15 few CASRIAGTGNSPLHF TGTGCCAGCAGAATAGCCGGGACAGGGAATTCACCCCTCCACTTT
TRBJ2-1 TRBV11-2 . 13 . CASNAGSYNEQFF TGTGCCAGCAACGCGGGGTCCTACAATGAGCAGTTCTTC
TRBJ1-6 TRBV6-1 . 14 . CASQLRSTNSPLHF TGTGCCAGCCAACTACGTTCGACTAATTCACCCCTCCACTTT
TRBJ2-7 TRBV30 . 11 . CAWSQGFEQYF TGTGCCTGGAGTCAGGGATTCGAGCAGTACTTC
TRBJ1-1 TRBV27 . 14 . CASSPPYPAVEAFF TGTGCCAGCAGTCCACCCTACCCAGCGGTTGAAGCTTTCTTT
TRBJ1-3 TRBV28 . 16 once CASSSSRGVSGNTIYF TGTGCCAGCAGTTCCAGTCGGGGGGTCTCTGGAAACACCATATATTTT
TRBJ1-2 TRBV6-1 . 17 . CASSEEGTGGPLYGYTF TGTGCCAGCAGTGAAGAGGGAACAGGAGGTCCCCTTTATGGCTACACCTTC
TRBJ1-2 TRBV5-1 . 13 . CASSLDPGKGYTF TGCGCCAGCAGCTTGGATCCGGGGAAGGGCTACACCTTC
TRBJ2-7 TRBV19 . 14 . CASSLEGSSYEQYF TGTGCCAGTAGTTTAGAGGGGAGCTCCTACGAGCAGTACTTC
TRBJ1-2 TRBV4-1 TRBD1 19 . CASSQAGRISGQGTYGYTF TGCGCCAGCAGCCAGGCCGGGAGGATCTCCGGACAGGGGACCTATGGCTACACCTTC
TRBJ1-4 TRBV18 . 15 . CASSRSLGGNEKLFF TGTGCCAGCTCACGCTCCTTGGGTGGTAATGAAAAACTGTTTTTT
TRBJ2-1 TRBV7-9 . 14 . CASSTPSTSYEQFF TGTGCCAGCAGCACGCCTTCCACTAGTTATGAGCAGTTCTTC
TRBJ2-4 TRBV30 TRBD2 12 once CAWGWTSPIQYF TGTGCCTGGGGGTGGACTAGCCCCATTCAGTACTTC
TRBJ2-1 TRBV6-6 . 12 . CASSYSMVEQFF TGTGCCAGCAGTTACTCGATGGTGGAGCAGTTCTTC
TRBJ2-4 TRBV5-6 . 17 . CASSLDPYNRAKNIQYF TGTGCCAGCAGCTTGGACCCCTACAACCGAGCCAAAAACATTCAGTACTTC
TRBJ2-1 TRBV27 . 15 . CASSQRGPSYNEQFF TGTGCCAGCAGCCAACGGGGGCCCTCCTACAATGAGCAGTTCTTC
TRBJ1-1 TRBV11-1 TRBD1 14 . CAGSQDRVNTEAFF TGTGCCGGCAGCCAGGACAGGGTGAACACTGAAGCTTTCTTT
TRBJ2-1 TRBV19 . 14 . CASSIGSTGNEQFF TGTGCCAGTAGTATAGGCAGCACGGGAAATGAGCAGTTCTTC
TRBJ2-7 TRBV19 . 14 . CASSNSGTSYEQYF TGTGCCAGTAGTAACTCCGGGACATCCTACGAGCAGTACTTC
TRBJ1-6 TRBV28 TRBD1 16 . CASSFRTGAKDSPLHF TGTGCCAGCAGCTTCAGGACAGGGGCTAAGGATTCACCCCTCCACTTT
TRBJ2-3 TRBV18 . 15 . CASSPLITSTDTQYF TGTGCCAGCTCACCATTAATTACGAGCACAGATACGCAGTATTTT
TRBJ2-2 TRBV7-9 . 15 . CASRMGGRGVGELFF TGTGCCAGCAGAATGGGGGGCAGGGGCGTCGGGGAGCTGTTTTTT
TRBJ2-7 TRBV27 TRBD2 16 . CASSLSPSGGSYEQYF TGTGCCAGCAGTTTATCCCCTAGCGGGGGTTCCTACGAGCAGTACTTC
TRBJ1-2 TRBV6-6 . 13 . CASRSSTNYGYTF TGTGCCAGCAGATCGTCGACAAACTATGGCTACACCTTC
TRBJ1-6 TRBV10-3 . 14 . CAISESILRKTLHF TGTGCCATCAGTGAGTCGATTCTGCGAAAAACCCTCCACTTT
TRBJ2-7 TRBV18 TRBD1 14 . CASSSRGGAGDSYF TGTGCCAGCTCATCTCGTGGGGGCGCTGGGGACAGTTACTTC
TRBJ2-5 TRBV11-2 . 14 . CASSPTGLGETQYF TGTGCCAGCAGCCCGACAGGACTTGGGGAGACCCAGTACTTC
TRBJ2-1 TRBV5-4 . 17 . CASSLVGGASSYNEQFF TGTGCCAGCAGCTTGGTTGGAGGGGCGAGCTCCTACAATGAGCAGTTCTTC
TRBJ1-5 TRBV2 . 15 . CASSEGRGPSQPQHF TGTGCCAGCAGTGAAGGTCGGGGTCCGAGTCAGCCCCAGCATTTT
TRBJ2-5 TRBV5-1 TRBD2 18 once CASTLSPGASGGQETQYF TGCGCCAGCACCCTAAGCCCTGGGGCTAGCGGGGGGCAAGAGACCCAGTACTTC
TRBJ2-3 TRBV11-2 TRBD2 16 . CASSLGSGGAVDTQYF TGTGCCAGCAGCTTAGGTAGCGGGGGGGCCGTAGATACGCAGTATTTT
TRBJ1-3 TRBV19 . 16 . CASSIGGRGSGNTIYF TGTGCCAGTAGTATAGGTGGAAGGGGGTCTGGAAACACCATATATTTT
TRBJ1-3 TRBV2 . 12 . CASSDLGNTIYF TGTGCCAGCAGTGACCTGGGAAACACCATATATTTT
TRBJ2-2 TRBV6-6 . 12 . CASSNFAGELFF TGTGCCAGCAGTAATTTCGCCGGGGAGCTGTTTTTT
TRBJ2-5 TRBV4-3 TRBD2 16 . CASSQGFSSGGKTQYF TGCGCCAGCAGCCAAGGGTTCTCTAGCGGGGGAAAGACCCAGTACTTC
TRBJ2-2 TRBV4-3 . 15 few CASSQGGADTGELFF TGCGCCAGCAGCCAAGGGGGGGCGGACACCGGGGAGCTGTTTTTT
TRBJ1-3 TRBV7-8 . 13 . CASSLRSGNTIYF TGTGCCAGCAGCTTACGATCTGGAAACACCATATATTTT
TRBJ2-1 TRBV11-2 . 16 . CASSLGGAVRYNEQFF TGTGCCAGCAGCTTAGGGGGGGCGGTCCGATACAATGAGCAGTTCTTC
TRBJ2-5 TRBV7-3 TRBD1 14 . CASSSAGQGSEQYF TGTGCCAGCAGCTCCGCGGGACAGGGTAGTGAGCAGTACTTC